This TCR beta chain appears in the sequencing data of a study of blood T cell repertoires in COVID-19. Study as a whole: PBMCs, B-cell-depleted T cells, or T cells were the source of the cDNA or gDNA that made up the material.

The ends lost 4 bases at V and 8 bases at J; junction bases unmatched: 4. This CDR3 has 14 residues. In germline, CDR1 is LNHDA, CDR2 SQIVND (reference sequence). Per the original methods: For nucleated cells, counts were estimated from reference gene primer amplification. Using immunoSEQ multiplex PCR, the repertoire was profiled, and TCRdb retains in-frame clones only, with some absent. The V and J calls and clone size are taken from that table; D and trimming were inferred from the DNA. The sample lists roughly 200,000 clones, roughly 80% seen once, with around 5.1% in the top ten. The V gene is TRBV19, the J gene TRBJ1-4; TRBD1 aligns across 10 bases. Material: peripheral blood. The receptor's source is a woman in her 70s with acute or convalescent COVID-19. In DNA, the CDR3 is TGTGCCAGTAGTAGGACAGGGGGAGACGAAAAACTGTTTTTT. Translated, it gives CASSRTGGDEKLFF. Combining the CDR3 with reference TRBV19 and TRBJ1-4 gives the whole variable domain DGGITQSPKYLFRKEGQNVTLSCEQNLNHDAMYWYRQDPGQGLRLIYYSQIVNDFQKGDIAEGYSVSREKKESFPLTVTSAQKNPTAFYLCASSRTGGDEKLFFGSGTQLSVL.